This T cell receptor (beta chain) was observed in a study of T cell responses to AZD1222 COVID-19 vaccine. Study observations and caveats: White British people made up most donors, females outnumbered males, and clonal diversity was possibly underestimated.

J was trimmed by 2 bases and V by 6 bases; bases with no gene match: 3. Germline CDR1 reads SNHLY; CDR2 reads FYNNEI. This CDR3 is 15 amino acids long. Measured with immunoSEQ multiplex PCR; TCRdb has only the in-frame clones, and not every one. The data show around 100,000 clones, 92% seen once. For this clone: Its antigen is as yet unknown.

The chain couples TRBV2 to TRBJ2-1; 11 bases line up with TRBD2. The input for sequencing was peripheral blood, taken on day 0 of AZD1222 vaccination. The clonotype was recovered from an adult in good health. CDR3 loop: CASSEGLAAYNEQFF. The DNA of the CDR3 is TGTGCCAGCAGCGAGGGACTAGCGGCCTACAATGAGCAGTTCTTC.